Below, 10 T cell receptor beta chains from the same sample are listed, as sequenced in a study of human T cells and chemical hapten exposure (dated by TCRdb to about 2021). In light of the paper, this sample's time point label describes: pre-sensitization, week 0. The intended sense of this specimen's treatment or condition label: therapeutic diphenylcyclopropenone sensitization with weekly scalp DPC. Library preparation used RACE. Reads for this sample came from a NextSeq 500. TCRdb reanalyzed the raw reads on its own, using fastp at Q25 for trimming and MiXCR for clone calling, and kept in-frame beta chains. All rows with the same CDR3 protein become a single entry with the most common DNA and genes. Across this sample there are about 350,000 distinct CDR3 sequences, with about 5% seen only once. Of the sample, over 7% is held by the ten largest clones. Here the sequenced sample was whole blood, taken in connection with sensitization to the hapten diphenylcyclopropenone (DPC). All receptors derive from a woman between 18 and 29 years old with alopecia areata. Some clones in this sample may be carry-over from other donors' samples.

This clonotype was detected only a few times. The V call is TRBV20-1, the J call TRBJ2-5, with 8 bases aligning to TRBD2. The CDR3 runs 15 residues. Germline CDR1 and CDR2: DFQATT and SNEGSKA (reference sequence). V dropped 4 bases and J dropped 2; count of bases not matched to a gene: 9. DNA for the CDR3: TGCAGTGCTACTAGACTAGCGAGCTCGCAAGAGACCCAGTACTTC. Translation gives CSATRLASSQETQYF.

Only a few counts were recorded for this clonotype. This chain uses TRBV12-3 or TRBV12-4 with TRBJ1-2; 7 bases agree with TRBD1. V gave up 6 bases and J gave up 8 bases; unmatched junction bases: 9. The CDR3 has 13 residues. In nucleotides, the CDR3 is TGTGCCAGCAGCTTTGACAGGGTGCGGGGCTACACCTTC. As protein: CASSFDRVRGYTF.

On this clonotype: This CDR3 is missing its conserved last phenylalanine or tryptophan, likely due to a read error. This rearrangement joins TRBV12-3 or TRBV12-4 to TRBJ1-2; D is undetermined. This CDR3 is 13 amino acids long. Trimming shortened V by 6 bases and J by 2 bases, and 10 bases separated the two germline ends. The CDR3, as DNA: TGTGCCAGCAGGTTCGAGGAAAACTATGGCTACACCTCC. Encoded protein: CASRFEENYGYTS.

Only a few counts were recorded for this clonotype. The CDR3: CATSREGIGGSTYGYTF. For the CDR3, the DNA is TGTGCCACCAGCAGGGAGGGTATTGGGGGGAGTACCTATGGCTACACCTTC. V and J are TRBV15 and TRBJ1-2, with D possibly being TRBD1 (5 bases). Germline values: CDR1 LNHNV, CDR2 YYDKDF (reference sequence). The CDR3 has 17 residues. Trimming took 3 bases from V and 4 from J, leaving 21 bases between them.

The gene calls are TRBV4-3 and TRBJ2-3; D is perhaps TRBD2 (6 bases). Germline-derived CDR1 and CDR2 are LGHNA and YSLEER. The CDR3 sequence is 15 residues long. The V and J ends lost 2 bases and 2 bases respectively, with 11 bases between them. DNA for the CDR3: TGCGCCAGCAGCCAACGCGAGGACTACACAGATACGCAGTATTTT. This translates into CASSQREDYTDTQYF.

This clonotype has at least ten counts. The chain joins TRBV6-5 to TRBJ2-3; D not resolved. Trimming cost V 6 bases and J 4 bases, with 8 bases left between them. The germline V gene has CDR1 MNHEY and CDR2 SVGAGI. CDR3 length: 12 amino acids. CDR3 bases: TGTGCCAGCAGAGACTGGGCAGATACGCAGTATTTT. Amino acids: CASRDWADTQYF.

This clonotype was observed at least ten times. The chain is built from TRBV7-3 and TRBJ2-1; possible D gene TRBD1, 5 bases. Germline CDR1 is SGHTA and CDR2 is FQGTGA. V lost 1 base, J lost 9 bases, and 10 bases lay in between. The CDR3 runs 13 residues. The DNA for the CDR3 is TGTGCCAGCAGCTTAATCAGCAGGGCTGAGCAGTTCTTC. Translated: CASSLISRAEQFF.

This clonotype was seen ten or more times. Here the CDR3 reads CASSSQGAGTEAFF. The CDR3 nucleotides read TGTGCCAGCAGCTCCCAGGGGGCGGGCACTGAAGCTTTCTTT. The V gene is TRBV7-8, the J gene TRBJ1-1; 8 bases are shared with TRBD1. Germline V gene data show CDR1 as SGHVS and CDR2 as FQNEAQ. This CDR3 spans 14 amino acids. V lost 4 bases to trimming and J lost 4 bases; unmatched junction nucleotides: 5.

The chain recombines TRBV2 with TRBJ2-1; D not certain. The length of the CDR3 is 14 residues. Trimming cost V 3 bases and J 13 bases, with 19 bases left between them. The V gene's germline CDR1 is SNHLY and CDR2 FYNNEI. The CDR3, as DNA: TGTGCCAGCAGTGAGATCGGCTCATCGGGTGACCAGTTCTTC. It encodes CASSEIGSSGDQFF.

In this sample, this clonotype turned up many times. V is TRBV19 and J is TRBJ2-5; D gene unclear. The V gene's germline CDR1 is LNHDA and CDR2 SQIVND (reference sequence). This CDR3 comprises 12 residues. V was pared by 3 bases and J by 4 bases, with 6 bases between. The CDR3 coding sequence is TGTGCCAGTAGTATGGAAGGAGAGACCCAGTACTTC. It codes for CASSMEGETQYF.